This T cell receptor (beta chain) stems from a study of T cells in Graves' hyperthyroidism and ophthalmopathy. Findings and limits, study-wide: In the blood, most expanded thyroid clonotypes above 0.001 appeared as well.

Amplification of TCR beta CDR3 regions was performed using RNA transcripts as template. TCR CDR3 underwent first-round RT-PCR with the HTBI primer set. TCRdb re-analysed the multiplex PCR reads in MiXCR, keeping a single row per CDR3 protein. The data contain hundreds of thousands of distinct CDR3 sequences, about 24% of them singletons. There are many counts of this clonotype. Its specificity is unknown. Enrolled ophthalmopathy patients presented with a Clinical Activity Score of at least 3, a NOSPECS grade of at least 4, and disease duration under 3 months. Diagnostic decisions used clinical symptoms, serum thyroxine and TRAb, thyroid ultrasound and orbital computed tomography. A roughly 10 ml volume of fresh peripheral blood provided the PBMCs. The CDR3 spans 15 residues. The germline V gene encodes CDR1 SGHRS and CDR2 YFSETQ. Trimming left V 0 bases short and J 2 bases short, with 12 bases between.

The sequence was collected from a woman aged 30 to 39 with Graves' ophthalmopathy. The V gene is TRBV5-1, the J gene TRBJ2-7; D is undetermined. Sample: blood. The CDR3 DNA follows: TGCGCCAGCAGCTTGGTACCACAAGGAACCTACGAGCAGTACTTC. Residues: CASSLVPQGTYEQYF.